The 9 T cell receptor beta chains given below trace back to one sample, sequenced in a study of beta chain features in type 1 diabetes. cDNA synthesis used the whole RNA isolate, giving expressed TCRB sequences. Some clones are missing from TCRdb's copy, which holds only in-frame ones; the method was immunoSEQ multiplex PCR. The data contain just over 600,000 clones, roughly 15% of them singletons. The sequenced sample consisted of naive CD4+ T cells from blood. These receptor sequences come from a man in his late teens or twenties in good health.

The CDR3 sequence is CASSFTRNTEAFF. The CDR3 coding sequence is TGTGCCAGCAGTTTTACGAGGAACACTGAAGCTTTCTTT. The chain recombines TRBV27 with TRBJ1-1; D unresolved. Germline-derived CDR1 and CDR2 are MNHEY and SMNVEV (reference sequence). The CDR3 spans 13 residues. V shed 3 bases and J shed 1 base, with 6 bases lying between them.

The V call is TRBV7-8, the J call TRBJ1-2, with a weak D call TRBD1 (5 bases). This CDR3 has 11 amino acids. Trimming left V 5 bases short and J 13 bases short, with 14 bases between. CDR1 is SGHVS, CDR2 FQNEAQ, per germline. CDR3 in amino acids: CASSLTPGITF. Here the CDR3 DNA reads TGTGCCAGCAGCCTCACTCCAGGGATCACCTTC. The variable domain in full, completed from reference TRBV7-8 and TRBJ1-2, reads GAGVSQSPRYKVAKRGQDVALRCDPISGHVSLFWYQQALGQGPEFLTYFQNEAQLDKSGLPSDRFFAERPEGSVSTLKIQRTQQEDSAVYLCASSLTPGITFGSGTRLTVV.

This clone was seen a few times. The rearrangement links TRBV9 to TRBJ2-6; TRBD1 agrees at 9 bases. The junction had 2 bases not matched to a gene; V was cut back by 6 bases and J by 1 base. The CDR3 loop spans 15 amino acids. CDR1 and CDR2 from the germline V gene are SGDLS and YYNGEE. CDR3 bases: TGTGCCAGCAACAGGGGGCTGTCTGGGGCCAACGTCCTGACTTTC. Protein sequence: CASNRGLSGANVLTF.

The CDR3 region has the DNA TGCAGCGTGAACGCCCCGGGACAGGGGGCTAAACCGGGCACAGATACGCAGTATTTT. Translation gives CSVNAPGQGAKPGTDTQYF. V and J are TRBV29-1 and TRBJ2-3; 12 bases are shared with TRBD1. Germline CDR1 SQVTM, CDR2 ANQGSEA. J lost 1 base, V lost 6 bases, and 17 bases had no gene match. The CDR3 sequence is 19 residues long.

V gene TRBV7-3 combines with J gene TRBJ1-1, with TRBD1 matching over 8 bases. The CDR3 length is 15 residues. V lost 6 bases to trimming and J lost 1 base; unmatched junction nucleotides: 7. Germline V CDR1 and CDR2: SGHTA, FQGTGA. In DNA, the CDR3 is TGTGCCAGCAGTTTTCAGGGGGCTACGAACACTGAAGCTTTCTTT. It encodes CASSFQGATNTEAFF.

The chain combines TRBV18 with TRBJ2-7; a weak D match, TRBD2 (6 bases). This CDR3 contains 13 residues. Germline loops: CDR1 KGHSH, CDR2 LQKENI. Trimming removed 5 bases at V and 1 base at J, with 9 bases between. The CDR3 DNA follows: TGTGCCAGCTCATGGGACTTGTCCTACGAGCAGTACTTC. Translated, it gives CASSWDLSYEQYF.

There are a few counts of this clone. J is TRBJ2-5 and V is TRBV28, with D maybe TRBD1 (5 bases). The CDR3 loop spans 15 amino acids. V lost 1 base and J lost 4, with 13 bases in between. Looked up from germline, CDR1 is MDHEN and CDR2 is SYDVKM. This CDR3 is CASSLLGRQVETQYF. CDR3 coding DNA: TGTGCCAGCAGTTTATTGGGGCGGCAGGTAGAGACCCAGTACTTC.

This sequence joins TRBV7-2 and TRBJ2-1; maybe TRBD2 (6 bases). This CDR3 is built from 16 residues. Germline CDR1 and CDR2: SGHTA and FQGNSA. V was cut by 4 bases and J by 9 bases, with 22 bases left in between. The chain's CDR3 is CASSSNIVAVGGEQFF. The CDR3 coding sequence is TGTGCCAGCAGCTCAAACATCGTAGCGGTGGGGGGTGAGCAGTTCTTC.

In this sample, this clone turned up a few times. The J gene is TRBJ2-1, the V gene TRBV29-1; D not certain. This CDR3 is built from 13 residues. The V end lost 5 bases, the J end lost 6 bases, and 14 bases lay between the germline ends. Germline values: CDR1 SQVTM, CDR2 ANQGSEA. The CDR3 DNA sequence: TGCAGCGTTTGGACGGAGAATACCAATGAGCAGTTCTTC. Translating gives CSVWTENTNEQFF.